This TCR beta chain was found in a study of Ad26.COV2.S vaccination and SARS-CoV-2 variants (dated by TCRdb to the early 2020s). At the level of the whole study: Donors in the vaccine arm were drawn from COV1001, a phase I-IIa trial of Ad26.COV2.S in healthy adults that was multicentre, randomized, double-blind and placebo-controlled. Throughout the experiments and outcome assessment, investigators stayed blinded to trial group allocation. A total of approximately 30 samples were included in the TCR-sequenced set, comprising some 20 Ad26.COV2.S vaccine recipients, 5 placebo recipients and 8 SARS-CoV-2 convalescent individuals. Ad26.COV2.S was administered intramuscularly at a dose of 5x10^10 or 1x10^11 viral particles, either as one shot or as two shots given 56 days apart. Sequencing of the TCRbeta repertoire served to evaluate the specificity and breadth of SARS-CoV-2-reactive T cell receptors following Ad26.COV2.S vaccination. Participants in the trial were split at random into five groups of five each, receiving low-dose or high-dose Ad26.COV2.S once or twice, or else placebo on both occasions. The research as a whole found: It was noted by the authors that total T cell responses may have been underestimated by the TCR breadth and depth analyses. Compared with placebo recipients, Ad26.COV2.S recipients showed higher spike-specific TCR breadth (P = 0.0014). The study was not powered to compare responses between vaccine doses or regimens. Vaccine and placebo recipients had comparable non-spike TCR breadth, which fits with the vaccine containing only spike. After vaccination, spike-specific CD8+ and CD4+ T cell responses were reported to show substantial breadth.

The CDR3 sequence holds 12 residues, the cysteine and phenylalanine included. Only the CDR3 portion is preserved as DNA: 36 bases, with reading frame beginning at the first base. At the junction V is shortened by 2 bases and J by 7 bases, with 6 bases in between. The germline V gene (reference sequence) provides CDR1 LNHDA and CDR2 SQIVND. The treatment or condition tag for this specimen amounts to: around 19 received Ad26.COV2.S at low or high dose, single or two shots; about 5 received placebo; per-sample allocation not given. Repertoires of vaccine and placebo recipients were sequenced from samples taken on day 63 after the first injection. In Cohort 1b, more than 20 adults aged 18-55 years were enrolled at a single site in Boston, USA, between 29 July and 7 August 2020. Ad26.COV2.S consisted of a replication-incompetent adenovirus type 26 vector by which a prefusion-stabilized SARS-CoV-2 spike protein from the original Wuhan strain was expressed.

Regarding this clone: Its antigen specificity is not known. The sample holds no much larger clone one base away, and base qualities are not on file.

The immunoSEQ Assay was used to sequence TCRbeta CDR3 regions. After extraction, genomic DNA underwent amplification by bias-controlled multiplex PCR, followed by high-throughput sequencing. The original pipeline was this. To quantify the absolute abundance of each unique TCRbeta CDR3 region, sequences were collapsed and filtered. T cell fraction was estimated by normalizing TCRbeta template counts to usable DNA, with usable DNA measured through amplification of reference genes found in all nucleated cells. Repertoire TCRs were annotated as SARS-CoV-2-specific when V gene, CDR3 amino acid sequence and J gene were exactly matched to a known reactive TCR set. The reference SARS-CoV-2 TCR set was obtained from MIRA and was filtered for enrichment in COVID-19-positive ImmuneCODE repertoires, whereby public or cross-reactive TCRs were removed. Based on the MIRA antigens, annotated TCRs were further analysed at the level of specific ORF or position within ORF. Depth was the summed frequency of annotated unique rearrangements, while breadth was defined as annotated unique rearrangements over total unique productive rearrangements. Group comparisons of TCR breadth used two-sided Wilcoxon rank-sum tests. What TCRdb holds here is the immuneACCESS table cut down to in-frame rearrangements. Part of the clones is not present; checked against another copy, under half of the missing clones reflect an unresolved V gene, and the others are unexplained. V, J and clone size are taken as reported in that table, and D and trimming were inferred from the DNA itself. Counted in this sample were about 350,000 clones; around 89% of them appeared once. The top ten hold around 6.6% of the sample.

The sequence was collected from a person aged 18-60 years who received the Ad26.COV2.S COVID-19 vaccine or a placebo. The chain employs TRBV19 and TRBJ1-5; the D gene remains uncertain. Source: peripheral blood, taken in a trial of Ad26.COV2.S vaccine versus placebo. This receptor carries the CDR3 CASSILRQPQHF. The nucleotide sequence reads TGTGCCAGTAGTATATTGAGGCAGCCCCAGCATTTT. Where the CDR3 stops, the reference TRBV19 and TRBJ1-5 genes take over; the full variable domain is DGGITQSPKYLFRKEGQNVTLSCEQNLNHDAMYWYRQDPGQGLRLIYYSQIVNDFQKGDIAEGYSVSREKKESFPLTVTSAQKNPTAFYLCASSILRQPQHFGDGTRLSIL.